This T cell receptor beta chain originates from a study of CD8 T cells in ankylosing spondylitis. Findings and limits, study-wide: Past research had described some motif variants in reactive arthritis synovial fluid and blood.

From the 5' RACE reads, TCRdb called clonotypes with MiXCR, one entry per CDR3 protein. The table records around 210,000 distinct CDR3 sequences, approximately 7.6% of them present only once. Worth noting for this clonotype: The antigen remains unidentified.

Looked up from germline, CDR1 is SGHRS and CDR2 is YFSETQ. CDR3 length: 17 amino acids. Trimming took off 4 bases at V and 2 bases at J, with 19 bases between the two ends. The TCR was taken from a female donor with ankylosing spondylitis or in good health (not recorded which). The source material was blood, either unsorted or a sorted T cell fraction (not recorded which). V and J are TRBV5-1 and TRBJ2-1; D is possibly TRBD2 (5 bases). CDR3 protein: CASSPLGSGHPYNEQFF. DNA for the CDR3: TGCGCCAGCAGCCCCCTGGGGAGCGGTCACCCCTACAATGAGCAGTTCTTC.